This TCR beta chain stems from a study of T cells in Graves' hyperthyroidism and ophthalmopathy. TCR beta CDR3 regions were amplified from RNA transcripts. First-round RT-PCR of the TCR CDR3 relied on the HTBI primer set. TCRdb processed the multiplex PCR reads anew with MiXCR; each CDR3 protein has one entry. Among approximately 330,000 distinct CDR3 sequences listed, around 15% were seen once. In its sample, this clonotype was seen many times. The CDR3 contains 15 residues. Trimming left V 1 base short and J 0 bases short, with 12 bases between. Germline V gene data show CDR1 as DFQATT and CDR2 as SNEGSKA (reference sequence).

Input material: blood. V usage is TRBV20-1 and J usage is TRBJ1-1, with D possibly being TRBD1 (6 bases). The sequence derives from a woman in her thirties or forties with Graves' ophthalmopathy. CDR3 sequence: CSARGPGVVNTEAFF. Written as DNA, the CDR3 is TGCAGTGCTAGAGGGCCAGGGGTGGTGAACACTGAAGCTTTCTTT.